A single TCR beta chain is shown here with its context. The antigen is undetermined. The sample belongs to a study of early T cells in non-severe SARS-CoV-2 infection. On the study more broadly: The study sequenced bulk RNA from unsorted whole blood, with chains unpaired.

Study findings and constraints: VDJdb-based annotation leaned toward anti-spike CD8 responses and missed private and CD4 specificities.

The germline V gene encodes CDR1 KGHDR and CDR2 SFDVKD. Between the trimmed V and J ends, which lost 10 bases and 1 base, there was a span of 6 bases. This CDR3 has 11 amino acids. Each single cDNA molecule received a unique molecular identifier. TCRdb reprocessed the 5' RACE reads with MiXCR, giving one entry per CDR3 protein. Of fewer than 40,000 distinct CDR3 sequences in the sample, 5% to 5.5% were seen once. What was sequenced was whole blood. This TCR was sampled from an adult who was a healthcare worker with PCR-confirmed SARS-CoV-2 infection or an uninfected control (not recorded which). This sequence joins TRBV24-1 and TRBJ1-1, with no clear D. This CDR3 reads CATRTNTEAFF. CDR3 nucleotides: TGTGCCACTAGGACGAACACTGAAGCTTTCTTT.